The 25 T cell receptor beta chains presented below share a single source sample, sequenced in a study of T cell changes during pregnancy in multiple sclerosis. The data were produced by immunoSEQ multiplex PCR, yet TCRdb's version contains in-frame clones alone and is incomplete. This table has around 48,000 clones, approximately 92% appearing once. The sample was CD4+ T cells from peripheral blood mononuclear cells, taken in the third trimester of pregnancy. Receptor source: a female donor with multiple sclerosis, enrolled in a pregnancy study.

In DNA, the CDR3 is TGTGCCAGCAGCCGGGGCCGGGGGACTGAAGCTTTCTTT. Translated, it gives CASSRGRGTEAFF. This sequence joins TRBV28 and TRBJ1-1; tentatively, D is TRBD1 (5 bases). The CDR3 is 13 amino acids. The germline V and J ends were trimmed by 6 bases and 5 bases, with 13 bases remaining between them. Germline V gene lookup returns CDR1 MDHEN and CDR2 SYDVKM.

This clone was counted once. The chain employs TRBV14 and TRBJ2-2, with D tentatively TRBD2 (5 bases). Germline CDR1 SGHDN, CDR2 FVKESK. There are 16 residues in the CDR3. Trimming took off 3 bases at V and 3 bases at J, with 14 bases between the two ends. As DNA, the CDR3 is TGTGCCAGCAGCCATAATCGCTGGCGGGACACCGGGGAGCTGTTTTTT. This codes for CASSHNRWRDTGELFF.

The V call is TRBV7-8, the J call TRBJ1-1; a weak D match, TRBD1 (5 bases). Trimming stripped 5 bases from V and 5 bases from J, with 21 bases between. The length of the CDR3 is 16 residues. CDR1 is SGHVS, CDR2 FQNEAQ, per germline. The CDR3 reads CASSPLRAPGETEAFF. DNA for the CDR3: TGTGCCAGCAGCCCACTCCGAGCCCCGGGGGAGACTGAAGCTTTCTTT.

This chain links TRBV27 with TRBJ2-2, with 10 bases identical to TRBD2. The germline gives CDR1 MNHEY, CDR2 SMNVEV (reference sequence). J gave up 5 bases and V 3 bases, and 3 bases lay outside the gene matches. CDR3 length equals 15 residues. The CDR3, as DNA: TGTGCCAGCAGTTTGCTAGCGGGAGATACCGGGGAGCTGTTTTTT. Encoded protein: CASSLLAGDTGELFF.

The V call is TRBV6-5, the J call TRBJ2-1, with 8 bases aligning to TRBD2. CDR1 MNHEY and CDR2 SVGAGI come from the germline V gene. The CDR3 loop spans 16 amino acids. V shed 2 bases, J shed 10 bases, and the junction held 13 bases outside the gene matches. The CDR3 here is CASSYVPGLIAGEQFF. CDR3 nucleotides: TGTGCCAGCAGTTACGTGCCGGGACTTATAGCGGGGGAGCAGTTCTTC.

The chain carries TRBV6-1 and TRBJ1-2, with a tentative D call TRBD1 (5 bases). The V gene lost 10 bases and the J gene lost 2 bases, with 14 bases spanning the gap. The CDR3 contains 13 residues. CDR1 is MNHNS and CDR2 is SASEGT in the germline V gene. The DNA for the CDR3 is TGTGCCACCGACAGATTTCCCAACTATGGCTACACCTTC. This sequence encodes CATDRFPNYGYTF.

This clone is a singleton in its sample. The chain couples TRBV11-2 to TRBJ2-5; 9 nucleotides align to TRBD2. J was trimmed by 5 bases and V by 5 bases; bases with no gene match: 12. This CDR3 has 16 residues. Germline-derived CDR1 and CDR2 are SGHAT and FQNNGV. The chain's CDR3 is CASSPWAGGPFETQYF. Written as DNA, the CDR3 is TGTGCCAGCAGCCCCTGGGCGGGAGGGCCGTTTGAGACCCAGTACTTC. Looking up the rest from reference TRBV11-2 and TRBJ2-5 gives the full variable domain: EAGVAQSPRYKIIEKRQSVAFWCNPISGHATLYWYQQILGQGPKLLIQFQNNGVVDDSQLPKDRFSAERLKGVDSTLKIQPAKLEDSAVYLCASSPWAGGPFETQYFGPGTRLLVL.

This rearrangement joins TRBV19 to TRBJ2-5; no definite D call. CDR1 is LNHDA and CDR2 is SQIVND in the germline V gene (reference sequence). The V end lost 3 bases, the J end lost 2 bases, and 7 bases lay between the germline ends. This CDR3 spans 13 amino acids. The DNA of the CDR3 is TGTGCCAGTAGTATTTCAGGTCAAGAGACCCAGTACTTC. It specifies CASSISGQETQYF.

The rearrangement joins TRBV29-1 to TRBJ2-5, with D possibly TRBD2 on 5 matching bases. V was clipped by 8 bases and J by 5 bases, with 9 bases between them. The CDR3 has 10 amino acids. Germline lookup yields CDR1 SQVTM and CDR2 ANQGSEA. CDR3 coding DNA: TGCAGCTCCGAGGGCGAGACCCAGTACTTC. Protein product: CSSEGETQYF.

The rearrangement joins TRBV19 to TRBJ1-5; a possible D gene is TRBD1 (6 bases). The germline gives CDR1 LNHDA, CDR2 SQIVND (reference sequence). With 5 bases removed from V and 5 bases from J, the gap between germline ends came to 13 bases. CDR3 length: 14 amino acids. The CDR3: CASSQRTVHQPQHF. CDR3 DNA sequence: TGTGCCAGTAGTCAACGGACAGTCCATCAGCCCCAGCATTTT.

The chain employs TRBV28 and TRBJ1-1; D is uncertain. Germline-derived CDR1 and CDR2 are MDHEN and SYDVKM. V was trimmed by 5 bases and J by 0 bases, leaving 16 bases between them. This CDR3 is built from 16 residues. As DNA, the CDR3 is TGTGCCAGCAGTACGGGTCGGGAGTTAATGAACACTGAAGCTTTCTTT. This encodes CASSTGRELMNTEAFF.

The genes are TRBV6-5 and TRBJ1-1; D ambiguous. The germline V gene encodes CDR1 MNHEY and CDR2 SVGAGI. The CDR3 totals 14 residues. Trimming cost V 3 bases and J 4 bases, with 12 bases left between them. CDR3 sequence: CASSYGLTRTEAFF. DNA for the CDR3: TGTGCCAGCAGTTATGGACTAACCCGCACTGAAGCTTTCTTT.

This chain joins TRBV27 and TRBJ1-4, with a weak D call TRBD1 (5 bases). The V and J ends lost 5 bases and 6 bases respectively, with 16 bases between them. The CDR3 runs 15 residues. Per germline, CDR1 MNHEY and CDR2 SMNVEV (reference sequence). The DNA for the CDR3 is TGTGCCAGCAGTCCCCCAGGGTGGGGTGATGAAAAACTGTTTTTT. It yields the protein CASSPPGWGDEKLFF.

The chain uses TRBV5-1 and TRBJ2-3; 14 positions match TRBD2. The CDR3 is 18 amino acids. The trim removed 3 bases at V and 0 bases at J, leaving 6 bases unmatched. Germline V gene lookup returns CDR1 SGHRS and CDR2 YFSETQ. The CDR3 region has the DNA TGCGCCAGCAGCTGGACCGGGACTAGCGGGAGAAGCACAGATACGCAGTATTTT. Translated: CASSWTGTSGRSTDTQYF. Looking up the rest from reference TRBV5-1 and TRBJ2-3 gives the full variable domain: KAGVTQTPRYLIKTRGQQVTLSCSPISGHRSVSWYQQTPGQGLQFLFEYFSETQRNKGNFPGRFSGRQFSNSRSEMNVSTLELGDSALYLCASSWTGTSGRSTDTQYFGPGTRLTVL.

The chain employs TRBV5-4 and TRBJ2-7; a possible D gene is TRBD2 (6 bases). The V gene lost 4 bases and the J gene lost 6 bases, with 14 bases spanning the gap. Germline V lookup: CDR1 SGHNT, CDR2 YYREEE (reference sequence). This CDR3 region has 13 residues. In DNA, the CDR3 is TGTGCCAGCAGCCAGGGACTTCGGGGCGAGCAGTACTTC. It is translated as CASSQGLRGEQYF.

In this sample, this clone turned up a few times. The chain has TRBV5-6 and TRBJ1-1; no clear D gene. Germline V CDR1 and CDR2: SGHDT, YYEEEE. V lost 3 bases and J 1 base, leaving 7 bases between the germline ends. The CDR3 runs to 13 residues. The CDR3 loop is CASSSQRNTEAFF. DNA for the CDR3: TGTGCCAGCAGCTCACAGAGGAACACTGAAGCTTTCTTT.

The chain has TRBV25-1 and TRBJ2-5; TRBD2 matches at 7 bases. CDR1 MGHDK and CDR2 SYGVNS come from the germline V gene. The CDR3 is made up of 16 amino acids. J gave up 5 bases and V 6 bases, and 15 bases lay outside the gene matches. This CDR3 is CASSSPREGIRETQYF. The CDR3 region has the DNA TGTGCCAGCAGCTCCCCGAGGGAGGGAATAAGGGAGACCCAGTACTTC.

The chain recombines TRBV2 with TRBJ1-3; 8 nucleotides line up with TRBD1. The V segment lost 6 bases and the J segment 0 bases; nucleotides outside the gene matches: 4. This CDR3 has 15 amino acids. Germline V gene sequence: CDR1 SNHLY, CDR2 FYNNEI. CDR3 in DNA: TGTGCCAGCAGGAGGGACAGGCACTCTGGAAACACCATATATTTT. It specifies CASRRDRHSGNTIYF. Supplemented by reference TRBV2 and TRBJ1-3, the full variable domain reads EPEVTQTPSHQVTQMGQEVILRCVPISNHLYFYWYRQILGQKVEFLVSFYNNEISEKSEIFDDQFSVERPDGSNFTLKIRSTKLEDSAMYFCASRRDRHSGNTIYFGEGSWLTVV.

The chain is built from TRBV30 and TRBJ2-7; 8 bases fit TRBD1. The germline gives CDR1 GTSNPN, CDR2 SVGIG (reference sequence). The ends lost 8 bases at V and 8 bases at J; junction bases unmatched: 8. This CDR3 is 11 amino acids long. CDR3 residues: CAREQGDKQYF. CDR3 DNA: TGTGCCCGGGAACAGGGGGACAAGCAGTACTTC.

The table lists this clone with a count of one. The rearrangement joins TRBV6-4 to TRBJ2-4; weak D call: TRBD2 (6 bases). The J call is in doubt because the DNA end fits TRBJ2-5 better. The CDR3 is 13 amino acids. Germline values: CDR1 MRHNA, CDR2 SNTAGT. In DNA form, the CDR3 reads TGTGCCAGCAGTGAGACTAGAGGAAAGACCCAGTACTTC. It translates to CASSETRGKTQYF.

This clone was observed a single time. The chain is built from TRBV7-2 and TRBJ2-2; a weak D match, TRBD1 (6 bases). Per germline, CDR1 SGHTA and CDR2 FQGNSA. V dropped 2 bases and J dropped 5 bases, with 12 bases sitting between them. This CDR3 is 15 amino acids long. The CDR3 DNA is TGTGCCAGCAGCTTAATCGGACAGCTAACCGGGGAGCTGTTTTTT. Translating it yields CASSLIGQLTGELFF.

Written as DNA, the CDR3 is TGTGCCAGCAGCCTCGGGACAGGGGCTCAGCCCCAGCATTTT. Translation: CASSLGTGAQPQHF. This chain links TRBV7-6 with TRBJ1-5; 10 bases are a match to TRBD1. Germline CDR1 SGHVS, CDR2 FNYEAQ. V lost 5 bases to trimming and J lost 6 bases; unmatched junction nucleotides: 4. CDR3 length: 14 amino acids.

J is TRBJ2-2 and V is TRBV28; D perhaps matches TRBD1 (5 bases). Trimming removed 6 bases from V and 6 bases from J, with 14 bases in between. This CDR3 is built from 14 residues. Germline lookup yields CDR1 MDHEN and CDR2 SYDVKM. CDR3 sequence reads: CASRRQGGAGELFF. DNA of the CDR3: TGTGCCAGCAGGCGGCAGGGTGGCGCCGGGGAGCTGTTTTTT. Drawing the rest from reference TRBV28 and TRBJ2-2, the complete variable domain is DVKVTQSSRYLVKRTGEKVFLECVQDMDHENMFWYRQDPGLGLRLIYFSYDVKMKEKGDIPEGYSVSREKKERFSLILESASTNQTSMYLCASRRQGGAGELFFGEGSRLTVL.

The V and J genes are TRBV6-6 and TRBJ2-6; tentatively, D is TRBD1 (5 bases). V gave up 2 bases and J gave up 0 bases, with 8 bases separating them. There are 16 residues in the CDR3. CDR1 and CDR2 from the germline V gene are MNHNY and SVGAGI (reference sequence). CDR3 bases: TGTGCCAGCAGTTACGGGCAGGGCTCTGGGGCCAACGTCCTGACTTTC. It codes for CASSYGQGSGANVLTF.

The chain uses TRBV27 and TRBJ2-7, with 8 bases fitting TRBD2. The CDR3 length is 18 residues. Trimming took 4 bases from V and 5 from J; bases not matched to a gene: 19. Germline V gives CDR1 MNHEY, CDR2 SMNVEV (reference sequence). DNA of the CDR3: TGTGCCAGCAGTTCCCTTCTCAGGACTAGCAGGAGACCCGACGAGCAGTACTTC. The encoded protein is CASSSLLRTSRRPDEQYF.